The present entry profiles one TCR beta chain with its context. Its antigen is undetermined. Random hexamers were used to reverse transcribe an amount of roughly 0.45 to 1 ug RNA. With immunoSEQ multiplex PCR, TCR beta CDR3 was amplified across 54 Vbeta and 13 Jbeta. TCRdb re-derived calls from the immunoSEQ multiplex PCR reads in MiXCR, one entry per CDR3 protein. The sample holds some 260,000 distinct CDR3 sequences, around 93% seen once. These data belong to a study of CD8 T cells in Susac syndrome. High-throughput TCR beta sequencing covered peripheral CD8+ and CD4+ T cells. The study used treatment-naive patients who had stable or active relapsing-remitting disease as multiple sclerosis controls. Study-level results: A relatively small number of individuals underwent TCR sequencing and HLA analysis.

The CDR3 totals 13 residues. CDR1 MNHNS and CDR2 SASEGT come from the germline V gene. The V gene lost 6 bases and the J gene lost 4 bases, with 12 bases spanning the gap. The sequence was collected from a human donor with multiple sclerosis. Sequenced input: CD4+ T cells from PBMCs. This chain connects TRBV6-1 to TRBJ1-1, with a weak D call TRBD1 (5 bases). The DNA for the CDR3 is TGTGCCAGCAGACCCCCGGGGGGCACTGAAGCTTTCTTT. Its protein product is CASRPPGGTEAFF.